This entry concerns a single TCR beta chain. The target antigen is unknown. The V end lost 2 bases, the J end lost 1 base, and 11 bases lay between the germline ends. The CDR3 runs to 15 residues. Germline V gene sequence: CDR1 MRHNA, CDR2 SNTAGT. Tumor samples were taken before definitive surgery or chemotherapy. The sample belongs to a study of high-grade serous ovarian cancer treatment subgroups. Whole-study context: Samples averaged 14,192 reads and roughly 7,500 unique TCR beta rearrangements. Study-wide results and caveats: Bulk tumor TCR sequencing gave no spatial information. Tumors within one patient showed repertoire similarity of roughly 0.095 to 0.85. TCR clonal relatedness correlated positively with neoantigen level.

Assay used: immunoSEQ multiplex PCR; TCRdb lists only in-frame clones, some missing. The profile shows several thousand clones, under 85% of them singletons. This rearrangement joins TRBV6-4 to TRBJ1-1; D not resolved. Sequencing was carried out using tumor tissue. The clonotype was recovered from a human donor with high-grade serous ovarian cancer. As DNA, the CDR3 is TGTGCCAGCAGTGACGGTTCGGACCCGAACACTGAAGCTTTCTTT. Translation gives CASSDGSDPNTEAFF.